One sample yielded the 26 T cell receptor beta chains listed below, sequenced in a study of cytomegalovirus exposure and HLA in healthy donors. Primers for the PCR totalled 60 Vbeta and 13 Jbeta. The data were produced by immunoSEQ multiplex PCR, yet TCRdb's version contains in-frame clones alone and is incomplete. The sample holds 200,000 or so clones, 87% seen once. Sequenced input: PBMCs. These receptor sequences come from a man aged 25 to 45 in good health and CMV-seronegative.

The chain joins TRBV30 to TRBJ2-5, with 7 bases that match TRBD2. CDR1 GTSNPN and CDR2 SVGIG come from the germline V gene (reference sequence). Trimming at V came to 1 base and at J to 13 bases, leaving 6 bases not matched to a gene. The CDR3 totals 11 residues. In DNA, the CDR3 is TGTGCCTGGAGTGAGCGGGATAGGGCGTACTTC. Translated: CAWSERDRAYF.

There are a few counts of this clone. The chain links TRBV19 to TRBJ1-3, with D tentatively TRBD1 (5 bases). With 5 bases removed from V and 0 bases from J, the gap between germline ends came to 14 bases. The CDR3 runs 16 residues. Germline assignment: CDR1 LNHDA and CDR2 SQIVND (reference sequence). This CDR3 is CASSVQDTRSGNTIYF. In DNA, the CDR3 is TGTGCCAGTAGTGTCCAGGACACCCGCTCTGGAAACACCATATATTTT.

This sequence joins TRBV7-2 and TRBJ1-4; the match to TRBD1 covers 7 bases. The CDR3 loop spans 15 amino acids. Germline values: CDR1 SGHTA, CDR2 FQGNSA. J lost 5 bases, V lost 2 bases, and 5 bases had no gene match. The CDR3 protein is CASSLLKGANEKLFF. CDR3 nucleotide sequence: TGTGCCAGCAGCTTACTCAAGGGGGCGAATGAAAAACTGTTTTTT.

The table lists this clone with a few counts. The chain joins TRBV2 to TRBJ1-5, with 9 nucleotides matching TRBD1. After removal of 6 bases from V and 1 base from J, the junction contained 4 bases not matched to a gene. Per the germline V gene, CDR1 is SNHLY and CDR2 is FYNNEI. The CDR3 has 15 residues. This CDR3 reads CASRGDRASNQPQHF. The CDR3 nucleotides are TGTGCCAGCAGGGGGGACAGGGCCAGCAATCAGCCCCAGCATTTT.

With regard to this clone: One end of the junction fails to match germline, which may point to a read error. The V and J genes are TRBV5-6 and TRBJ2-4; TRBD2 is a possible D gene (5 bases). The germline V gene has CDR1 SGHDT and CDR2 YYEEEE. CDR3 length equals 15 residues. The CDR3 coding sequence is TGTGCCAGCAGCTTGGGGAGCCTAGCCAAAAACAGTCAGTACTTC. Amino acids: CASSLGSLAKNSQYF. Together with reference TRBV5-6 and TRBJ2-4, the CDR3 gives the full variable domain: DAGVTQSPTHLIKTRGQQVTLRCSPKSGHDTVSWYQQALGQGPQFIFQYYEEEERQRGNFPDRFSGHQFPNYSSELNVNALLLGDSALYLCASSLGSLAKNSQYFGAGTRLSVL.

The genes are TRBV7-2 and TRBJ1-5; 8 bases are shared with TRBD1. The CDR3 has 14 amino acids. Germline CDR1 and CDR2: SGHTA and FQGNSA. The V and J ends lost 5 bases and 5 bases, in that order; junction bases with no gene match: 5. This CDR3 reads CASSRQGMDQPQHF. The CDR3 DNA is TGTGCCAGCAGCCGACAGGGGATGGATCAGCCCCAGCATTTT. The variable domain in full, completed from reference TRBV7-2 and TRBJ1-5, reads GAGVSQSPSNKVTEKGKDVELRCDPISGHTALYWYRQSLGQGLEFLIYFQGNSAPDKSGLPSDRFSAERTGGSVSTLTIQRTQQEDSAVYLCASSRQGMDQPQHFGDGTRLSIL.

The chain carries TRBV2 and TRBJ1-1; the match to TRBD1 covers 7 bases. Germline trimming cut 6 bases from V and 1 base from J; bases unmatched to any gene: 8. Germline loops: CDR1 SNHLY, CDR2 FYNNEI. The CDR3 extends over 15 amino acids. The CDR3 here is CASRRQGASNTEAFF. The CDR3 DNA follows: TGTGCCAGCAGGAGACAGGGCGCCTCGAACACTGAAGCTTTCTTT.

J is TRBJ1-6 and V is TRBV11-2; 8 bases are shared with TRBD1. The CDR3 contains 14 residues. CDR1 SGHAT and CDR2 FQNNGV come from the germline V gene. V lost 4 bases and J lost 7; bases outside the gene matches: 3. The CDR3 sequence is CASSSRGQNSPLHF. CDR3 sequence (DNA): TGTGCCAGCAGCTCCAGGGGGCAGAATTCACCCCTCCACTTT.

The rearrangement links TRBV2 to TRBJ1-2; tentative D call: TRBD1 (5 bases). V shed 3 bases and J shed 8 bases, with 13 bases lying between them. Per germline, CDR1 SNHLY and CDR2 FYNNEI. The CDR3 runs to 13 residues. The CDR3 bases are TGTGCCAGCAGTGACAGGGCAGGTGGCGGCTACACCTTC. Amino acid sequence: CASSDRAGGGYTF.

The chain combines TRBV14 with TRBJ2-7; D is possibly TRBD2 (6 bases). Germline CDR1 is SGHDN and CDR2 is FVKESK. V gave up 2 bases and J gave up 0 bases, with 11 bases separating them. This CDR3 has 15 residues. CDR3 in DNA: TGTGCCAGCAGCCAACCAGGGCGGGGCTCCTACGAGCAGTACTTC. Its protein product is CASSQPGRGSYEQYF.

This clone was counted between two and nine times. This rearrangement joins TRBV4-1 to TRBJ2-1, with 12 nucleotides matching TRBD2. Germline V gene lookup returns CDR1 MGHRA and CDR2 YSYEKL. The CDR3 runs 17 residues. V lost 3 bases to trimming and J lost 1 base; unmatched junction nucleotides: 4. The CDR3 spells CASSHRLAGESYNEQFF. The CDR3 bases are TGCGCCAGCAGCCACCGACTAGCGGGAGAGTCCTACAATGAGCAGTTCTTC.

J is TRBJ1-1 and V is TRBV7-2; 7 nucleotides agree with TRBD1. This CDR3 region has 14 residues. CDR1 and CDR2 (germline): SGHTA, FQGNSA. V was clipped by 1 base and J by 4 bases; unmatched bases: 3. The CDR3 bases are TGTGCCAGCAGCTTAGATCACAGGGGCACTGAAGCTTTCTTT. Translating gives CASSLDHRGTEAFF.

This chain links TRBV7-8 with TRBJ2-7, with 13 bases lining up with TRBD2. Trimming at V came to 1 base and at J to 5 bases, leaving 2 bases not matched to a gene. Per germline, CDR1 SGHVS and CDR2 FQNEAQ. The CDR3 covers 15 residues. CDR3 residues: CASSLGLAGGNEQYF. As DNA, the CDR3 is TGTGCCAGCAGCTTAGGACTAGCGGGGGGAAACGAGCAGTACTTC.

This clone was observed a single time. CDR3 protein: CASSGARQGGSNQPQHF. As DNA, the CDR3 is TGTGCCAGCAGTGGCGCCCGACAGGGAGGAAGCAATCAGCCCCAGCATTTT. This chain uses TRBV6-1 with TRBJ1-5, with 7 bases that match TRBD1. V was clipped by 4 bases and J by 1 base; unmatched bases: 10. The CDR3 covers 17 residues. The germline CDR1 and CDR2 sequences are MNHNS and SASEGT.

The chain carries TRBV6-6 and TRBJ1-2, with no clear D. V was clipped by 6 bases and J by 2 bases, with 13 bases between them. The CDR3 spans 14 residues. From germline, CDR1 is MNHNY and CDR2 SVGAGI (reference sequence). The CDR3 sequence is CASSQHQPNYGYTF. The CDR3 region has the DNA TGTGCCAGCAGCCAACACCAACCAAACTATGGCTACACCTTC.

This chain uses TRBV7-8 with TRBJ2-7; 9 bases agree with TRBD1. Germline lookup yields CDR1 SGHVS and CDR2 FQNEAQ. V lost 1 base and J lost 5; bases outside the gene matches: 9. The CDR3 length is 16 residues. CDR3: CASSLVAGTGNNEQYF. CDR3 DNA sequence: TGTGCCAGCAGCTTAGTGGCCGGGACAGGGAACAACGAGCAGTACTTC.

This chain uses TRBV5-1 with TRBJ1-2; no clear D gene. The CDR3 totals 13 residues. V was shortened by 2 bases and J by 2 bases, with 7 bases between the two germline ends. CDR1 is SGHRS and CDR2 is YFSETQ in the germline V gene. This CDR3 is CASSLTVNYGYTF. CDR3 in DNA: TGCGCCAGCAGCTTAACAGTCAACTATGGCTACACCTTC. Filled out from reference TRBV5-1 and TRBJ1-2, the complete variable domain reads KAGVTQTPRYLIKTRGQQVTLSCSPISGHRSVSWYQQTPGQGLQFLFEYFSETQRNKGNFPGRFSGRQFSNSRSEMNVSTLELGDSALYLCASSLTVNYGYTFGSGTRLTVV.

The chain recombines TRBV10-3 with TRBJ2-7; 10 bases line up with TRBD1. The length of the CDR3 is 15 residues. Germline CDR1 and CDR2: ENHRY and SYGVKD. Unmatched junction bases numbered 4, after V lost 5 bases and J lost 0 bases. Written as DNA, the CDR3 is TGTGCCATCAGTAGACAGGGGGCGAACTCCTACGAGCAGTACTTC. This sequence encodes CAISRQGANSYEQYF.

The chain employs TRBV14 and TRBJ2-5; 8 nucleotides agree with TRBD2. The closer fit of TRBJ2-7 to the DNA end suggests the J call may be wrong. The germline V gene has CDR1 SGHDN and CDR2 FVKESK. This CDR3 is 16 amino acids long. The CDR3 DNA reads TGTGCCAGCAGCCAACGGGGGGGGCGAGGGACCTACGAGCAGTACTTC. This codes for CASSQRGGRGTYEQYF.

V usage is TRBV27 and J usage is TRBJ2-5, with D possibly TRBD2 on 6 matching bases. Gene TRBJ2-7 matches the end of the DNA better, so the J call may be wrong. Looked up from germline, CDR1 is MNHEY and CDR2 is SMNVEV (reference sequence). CDR3 length equals 16 residues. CDR3 in DNA: TGTGCCAGCAGTCACAATAAGGCAGGGAGGACCTACGAGCAGTACTTC. This codes for CASSHNKAGRTYEQYF.

The chain has TRBV5-1 and TRBJ1-3, with 8 bases that match TRBD1. There are 15 residues in the CDR3. Losses at the gene ends were 4 bases for V and 4 bases for J; bases not matched to a gene: 7. Germline V lookup: CDR1 SGHRS, CDR2 YFSETQ. This CDR3 is CASSVDRTGGNTIYF. The CDR3 nucleotides are TGCGCCAGCAGCGTGGATCGGACAGGGGGAAACACCATATATTTT.

The chain links TRBV29-1 to TRBJ1-1, with 7 bases that match TRBD1. Germline CDR1 reads SQVTM; CDR2 reads ANQGSEA. The CDR3 consists of 14 residues. V gave up 3 bases and J gave up 0 bases; unmatched junction bases: 4. DNA for the CDR3: TGCAGCGTTGAGCAGGGGGGCATGAACACTGAAGCTTTCTTT. This encodes CSVEQGGMNTEAFF.

This clone was recorded once. The chain joins TRBV6-1 to TRBJ2-1; D is perhaps TRBD2 (5 bases). The CDR3 consists of 15 residues. V was trimmed by 2 bases and J by 5 bases, leaving 13 bases between them. Germline assignment: CDR1 MNHNS and CDR2 SASEGT. The CDR3 DNA follows: TGTGCCAGCAGTGAACAGATTTCCGGGGACAATGAGCAGTTCTTC. Its translation is CASSEQISGDNEQFF.

The V call is TRBV5-1, the J call TRBJ1-3, with 7 positions matching TRBD1. From germline, CDR1 is SGHRS and CDR2 YFSETQ. V was clipped by 4 bases and J by 1 base; unmatched bases: 17. The CDR3 runs to 19 residues. CDR3 sequence reads: CASSPGGGVTGASGNTIYF. For the CDR3, the DNA is TGCGCCAGCAGCCCAGGGGGTGGTGTTACAGGGGCGTCTGGAAACACCATATATTTT. The full variable domain, completed using reference TRBV5-1 and TRBJ1-3, is KAGVTQTPRYLIKTRGQQVTLSCSPISGHRSVSWYQQTPGQGLQFLFEYFSETQRNKGNFPGRFSGRQFSNSRSEMNVSTLELGDSALYLCASSPGGGVTGASGNTIYFGEGSWLTVV.

This chain joins TRBV5-1 and TRBJ2-7; D is possibly TRBD2 (5 bases). The CDR3 spans 16 residues. Germline CDR1 SGHRS, CDR2 YFSETQ. V lost 0 bases and J 6 bases, leaving 19 bases between the germline ends. CDR3 residues: CASSLEASPRIGEQYF. The CDR3 DNA reads as TGCGCCAGCAGCTTGGAAGCTAGCCCGCGGATCGGCGAGCAGTACTTC.

The J gene is TRBJ2-5, the V gene TRBV5-1; possible D gene TRBD1, 6 bases. The better agreement between TRBJ2-7 and the DNA end casts doubt on the J call. Germline V gene lookup returns CDR1 SGHRS and CDR2 YFSETQ. The CDR3 runs 15 residues. DNA for the CDR3: TGCGCCAGCAGCTTTTGGGCAGGGGCCACCTACGAGCAGTACTTC. Translation: CASSFWAGATYEQYF.